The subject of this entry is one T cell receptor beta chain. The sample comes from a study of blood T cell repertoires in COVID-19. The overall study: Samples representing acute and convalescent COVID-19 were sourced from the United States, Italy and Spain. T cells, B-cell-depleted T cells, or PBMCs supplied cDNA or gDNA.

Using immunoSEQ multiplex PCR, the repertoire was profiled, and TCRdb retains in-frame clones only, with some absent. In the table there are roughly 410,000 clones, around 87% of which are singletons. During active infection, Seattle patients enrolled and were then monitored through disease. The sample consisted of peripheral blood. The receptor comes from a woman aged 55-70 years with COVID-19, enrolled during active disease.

The CDR3 DNA reads TGTGCCAGCTCACCAGACAGCCTCTATGGCTACACCTTC. As protein: CASSPDSLYGYTF. The V call is TRBV18, the J call TRBJ1-2, with D maybe TRBD1 (5 bases). The CDR3 extends over 13 amino acids. The germline V gene encodes CDR1 KGHSH and CDR2 LQKENI. Between the trimmed V and J ends, which lost 2 bases and 4 bases, there was a span of 8 bases.